This T cell receptor beta chain was captured in a study of blood T cell repertoires in COVID-19. Study in general: Samples representing acute and convalescent COVID-19 were sourced from the United States, Italy and Spain. PBMCs, B-cell-depleted T cells, or T cells provided the cDNA or gDNA that made up the material.

The Seattle site enrolled patients during active infection and followed them longitudinally. Looked up from germline, CDR1 is SGHRS and CDR2 is YFSETQ. J was trimmed by 5 bases and V by 1 base; bases with no gene match: 2. The CDR3 consists of 13 residues. Using immunoSEQ multiplex PCR, the repertoire was profiled, and TCRdb retains in-frame clones only, with some absent. The data show 180,000 or so clones, with about 84% seen just once and 15% to 20% held by the top ten. A word on this clone: Additional DNA sequences in this sample encode the identical CDR3.

This clonotype was obtained from a person aged 65 to 79 with COVID-19, enrolled during active disease. The specimen was peripheral blood. This sequence joins TRBV5-1 and TRBJ2-5; 7 bases line up with TRBD1. CDR3 sequence reads: CASSLTGVETQYF. In DNA form, the CDR3 reads TGCGCCAGCAGCTTGACAGGGGTGGAGACCCAGTACTTC.